This T cell receptor (beta chain) was documented in a study of cytomegalovirus exposure and HLA in healthy donors. J lost 0 bases, V lost 2 bases, and 7 bases had no gene match. Germline V gene lookup returns CDR1 SNHLY and CDR2 FYNNEI. The CDR3 is made up of 17 amino acids. PCR was performed using 60 Vbeta and 13 Jbeta primers. Only in-frame clones appear in the TCRdb table, and some are missing; sequencing was by immunoSEQ multiplex PCR. The sample has fewer than 150,000 clones, over 75% seen once. The sample comprised PBMCs. The chain uses TRBV2 and TRBJ1-5; TRBD1 aligns across 7 bases. The source is a female donor in good health and CMV-seronegative. The CDR3 coding sequence is TGTGCCAGCAGTGAAATGGGACAGCTCTATAGCAATCAGCCCCAGCATTTT. Its translation: CASSEMGQLYSNQPQHF.